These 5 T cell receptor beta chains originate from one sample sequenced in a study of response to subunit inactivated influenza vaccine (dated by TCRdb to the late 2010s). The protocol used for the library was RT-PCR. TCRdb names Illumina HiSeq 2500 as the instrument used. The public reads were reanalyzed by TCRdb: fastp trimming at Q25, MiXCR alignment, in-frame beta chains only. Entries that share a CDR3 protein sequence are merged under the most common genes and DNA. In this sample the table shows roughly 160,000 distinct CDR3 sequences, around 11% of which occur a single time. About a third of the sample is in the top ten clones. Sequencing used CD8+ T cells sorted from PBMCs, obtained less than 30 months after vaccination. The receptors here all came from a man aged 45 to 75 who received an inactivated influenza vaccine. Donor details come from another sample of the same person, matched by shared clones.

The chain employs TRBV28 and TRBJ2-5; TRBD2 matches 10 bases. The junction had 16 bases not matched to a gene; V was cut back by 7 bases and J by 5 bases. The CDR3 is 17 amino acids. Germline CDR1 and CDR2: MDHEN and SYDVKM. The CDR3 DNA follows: TGTGCCAGCACCTCCCTCCCCAGCGGGGGGGCCGAGGAGACCCAGTACTTC. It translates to CASTSLPSGGAEETQYF. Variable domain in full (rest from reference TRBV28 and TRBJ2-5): DVKVTQSSRYLVKRTGEKVFLECVQDMDHENMFWYRQDPGLGLRLIYFSYDVKMKEKGDIPEGYSVSREKKERFSLILESASTNQTSMYLCASTSLPSGGAEETQYFGPGTRLLVL.

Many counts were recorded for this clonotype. The CDR3 is CSASTGFNGEQYF. Here the CDR3 DNA reads TGCAGTGCTAGTACAGGGTTTAACGGCGAGCAGTACTTC. The V call is TRBV20-1, the J call TRBJ2-7; D is possibly TRBD1 (6 bases). The CDR3 is made up of 13 amino acids. Per germline, CDR1 DFQATT and CDR2 SNEGSKA (reference sequence). The V end was cut by 3 bases, the J end by 6 bases, with 15 bases between.

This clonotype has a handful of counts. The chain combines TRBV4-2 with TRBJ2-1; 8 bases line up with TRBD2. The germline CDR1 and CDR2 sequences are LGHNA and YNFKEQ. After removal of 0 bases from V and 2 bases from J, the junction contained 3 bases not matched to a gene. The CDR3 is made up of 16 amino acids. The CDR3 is CASSQDILAAYNEQFF. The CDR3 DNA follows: TGTGCCAGCAGCCAAGATATACTAGCGGCCTACAATGAGCAGTTCTTC.

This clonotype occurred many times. The CDR3 region is CASSQDSRMGLFF. For the CDR3, the DNA is TGTGCCAGCAGCCAAGATTCAAGAATGGGACTGTTTTTT. This rearrangement joins TRBV4-2 to TRBJ1-4; no reliable D call. V was trimmed by 0 bases and J by 13 bases, leaving 12 bases between them. The CDR3 length is 13 residues. Germline V lookup: CDR1 LGHNA, CDR2 YNFKEQ.

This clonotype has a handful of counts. The CDR3 here is CASSWGTSGSSSYNEQFF. The CDR3, as DNA: TGCGCCAGCAGCTGGGGGACTAGCGGGAGCAGCTCCTACAATGAGCAGTTCTTC. The V gene is TRBV5-1, the J gene TRBJ2-1, with TRBD2 matching over 14 bases. This CDR3 has 18 residues. Germline-derived CDR1 and CDR2 are SGHRS and YFSETQ. Trimming cost V 3 bases and J 0 bases; bases outside gene matches: 5.